The rows below give T cell receptor beta chains drawn from one sample of a study of blood T cell repertoires in COVID-19. Repertoires were generated with immunoSEQ multiplex PCR, while TCRdb's copy carries only in-frame clones and drops some. The data contain 80,000 or so clones, roughly 78% of them singletons. The sequenced material came from peripheral blood. The receptors derive from a woman between 65 and 79 years old with acute or convalescent COVID-19. The CDR3 runs from the conserved cysteine through the conserved F or W. Fields, in order: V gene, J gene, D gene, clone size, CDR3 DNA, CDR3 protein. A D gene is named only where the DNA matches it firmly. The size of a clone is reported for some rows only, either as once, few or many, or as a class for expanded clones.

v_gene: TRBV18; j_gene: TRBJ2-7; d_gene: TRBD1; abundance: NA; CDR3nt: TGTGCCAGCTCACGGGACAGCTACGAGCAGTACTTC; CDR3aa: CASSRDSYEQYF
v_gene: TRBV9; j_gene: TRBJ2-2; d_gene: NA; abundance: NA; CDR3nt: TGTGCCAGCAGCGTAGAGGGGGACCACACCGGGGAGCTGTTTTTT; CDR3aa: CASSVEGDHTGELFF
v_gene: TRBV5-1; j_gene: TRBJ2-7; d_gene: NA; abundance: NA; CDR3nt: TGCGCCAGCAGCTTGGTAGGCGGCGAGCAGTACTTC; CDR3aa: CASSLVGGEQYF
v_gene: TRBV6-2/TRBV6-3; j_gene: TRBJ2-7; d_gene: TRBD1; abundance: once; CDR3nt: TGTGCCAGCAGTTCGAACCGGGACAGGGACTACGAGCAGTACTTC; CDR3aa: CASSSNRDRDYEQYF
v_gene: TRBV5-1; j_gene: TRBJ1-1; d_gene: NA; abundance: NA; CDR3nt: TGCGCCAGCAGCGGAACAGGGTGGACTGAAGCTTTCTTT; CDR3aa: CASSGTGWTEAFF
v_gene: TRBV7-9; j_gene: TRBJ2-7; d_gene: TRBD1; abundance: once; CDR3nt: TGTGCCAGCAGCTTAGCCACAGGGGGCGCGGTTTACGAGCAGTACTTC; CDR3aa: CASSLATGGAVYEQYF
v_gene: TRBV9; j_gene: TRBJ1-3; d_gene: TRBD1; abundance: NA; CDR3nt: TGTGCCAGCAGCGGAGGAGACAGGGCATTTGGAAACACCATATATTTT; CDR3aa: CASSGGDRAFGNTIYF
v_gene: TRBV6-5; j_gene: TRBJ1-2; d_gene: NA; abundance: NA; CDR3nt: TGTGCCAGCAGTCTCTCGGGAGCTCTATATGGCTACACCTTC; CDR3aa: CASSLSGALYGYTF
v_gene: TRBV18; j_gene: TRBJ2-1; d_gene: TRBD2; abundance: NA; CDR3nt: TGTGCCAGCTCACCACTGACTAGCGGGCGAAACAATGAGCAGTTCTTC; CDR3aa: CASSPLTSGRNNEQFF
v_gene: TRBV6-6; j_gene: TRBJ2-3; d_gene: TRBD2; abundance: NA; CDR3nt: TGTGCCAGCAGCAGACTAGCGGGGTTGGCAGATACGCAGTATTTT; CDR3aa: CASSRLAGLADTQYF
v_gene: TRBV19; j_gene: TRBJ2-3; d_gene: NA; abundance: NA; CDR3nt: TGTGCCAGTAGTAGGACAAGAACCACAGATACGCAGTATTTT; CDR3aa: CASSRTRTTDTQYF
v_gene: TRBV6-5; j_gene: TRBJ1-2; d_gene: TRBD1; abundance: NA; CDR3nt: TGTGCCAGCAAGAGAGACCGGGACAGGGCAGTCGGCTACACCTTC; CDR3aa: CASKRDRDRAVGYTF
v_gene: TRBV7-6; j_gene: TRBJ2-2; d_gene: TRBD2; abundance: few; CDR3nt: TGTGCCAGCAGCTCCCGACTAGCGGAGGGGAACACCGGGGAGCTGTTTTTT; CDR3aa: CASSSRLAEGNTGELFF
v_gene: TRBV2; j_gene: TRBJ1-2; d_gene: NA; abundance: NA; CDR3nt: TGTGCCAGCAGTGAAGCCCCACACAGCTATGGCTACACCTTC; CDR3aa: CASSEAPHSYGYTF
v_gene: TRBV4-1; j_gene: TRBJ2-2; d_gene: NA; abundance: NA; CDR3nt: TGCGCCAGCAGCCAAGATCCCTTTCTCACCGGGGAGCTGTTTTTT; CDR3aa: CASSQDPFLTGELFF
v_gene: TRBV16; j_gene: TRBJ1-4; d_gene: TRBD1; abundance: NA; CDR3nt: TGTGCCAGCAGACGGGACAGGGGGTCGGAAAAACTGTTTTTT; CDR3aa: CASRRDRGSEKLFF
v_gene: TRBV6-5; j_gene: TRBJ1-3; d_gene: TRBD1; abundance: NA; CDR3nt: TGTGCCAGCAGTTTTAGACAGGGGTGGACTGGAAACACCATATATTTT; CDR3aa: CASSFRQGWTGNTIYF